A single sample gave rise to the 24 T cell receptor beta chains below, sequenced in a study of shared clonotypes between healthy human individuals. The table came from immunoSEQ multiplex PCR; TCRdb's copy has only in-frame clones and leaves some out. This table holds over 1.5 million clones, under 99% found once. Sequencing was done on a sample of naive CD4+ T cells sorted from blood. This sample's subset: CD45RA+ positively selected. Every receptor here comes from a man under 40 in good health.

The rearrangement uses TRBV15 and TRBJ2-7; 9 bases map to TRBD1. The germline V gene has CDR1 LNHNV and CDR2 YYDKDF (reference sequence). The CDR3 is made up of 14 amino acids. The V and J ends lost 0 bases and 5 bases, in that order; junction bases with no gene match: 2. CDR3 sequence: CATSRDRDRDEQYF. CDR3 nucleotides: TGTGCCACCAGCAGAGACCGGGACAGGGACGAGCAGTACTTC.

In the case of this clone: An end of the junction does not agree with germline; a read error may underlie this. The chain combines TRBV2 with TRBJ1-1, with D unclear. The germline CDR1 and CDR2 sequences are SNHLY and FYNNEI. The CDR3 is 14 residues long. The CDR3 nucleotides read TGTGCCAGCATTGAAGGGCTCAAGAACACTGAAGCTTTCTTT. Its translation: CASIEGLKNTEAFF.

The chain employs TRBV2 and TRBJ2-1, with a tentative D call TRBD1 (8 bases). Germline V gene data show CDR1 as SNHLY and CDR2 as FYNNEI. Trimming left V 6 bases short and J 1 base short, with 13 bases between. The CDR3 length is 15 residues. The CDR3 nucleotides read TGTGCCAGCAGGGCACAGGGGGGGTCCTACAATGAGCAGTTCTTC. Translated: CASRAQGGSYNEQFF.

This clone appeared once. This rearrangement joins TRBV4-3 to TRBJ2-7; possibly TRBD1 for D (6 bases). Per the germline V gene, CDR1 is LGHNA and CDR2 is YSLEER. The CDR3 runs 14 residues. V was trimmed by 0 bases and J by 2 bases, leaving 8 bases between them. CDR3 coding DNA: TGCGCCAGCAGCCAAGATACAGGGCCCTACGAGCAGTACTTC. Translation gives CASSQDTGPYEQYF.

CDR3 in amino acids: CASSSLQFGDTEAFF. The CDR3 nucleotides read TGTGCCAGTAGTTCCTTACAGTTCGGGGACACTGAAGCTTTCTTT. The chain uses TRBV19 and TRBJ1-1, with no clear D. V was pared by 5 bases and J by 3 bases, with 16 bases between. Germline CDR1 and CDR2: LNHDA and SQIVND (reference sequence). The CDR3 consists of 15 residues.

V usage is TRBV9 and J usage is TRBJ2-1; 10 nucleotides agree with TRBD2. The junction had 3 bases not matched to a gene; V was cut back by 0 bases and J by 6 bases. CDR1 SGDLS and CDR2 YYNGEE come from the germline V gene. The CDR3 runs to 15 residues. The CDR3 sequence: CASSVAGLAVNEQFF. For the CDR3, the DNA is TGTGCCAGCAGCGTAGCCGGACTAGCGGTCAATGAGCAGTTCTTC.

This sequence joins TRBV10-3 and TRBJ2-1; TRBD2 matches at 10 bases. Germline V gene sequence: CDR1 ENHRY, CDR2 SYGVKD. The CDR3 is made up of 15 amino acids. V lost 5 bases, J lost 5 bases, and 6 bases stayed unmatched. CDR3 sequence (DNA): TGTGCCATCAGTTTAGCGGGAGGACCGGACAATGAGCAGTTCTTC. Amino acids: CAISLAGGPDNEQFF.

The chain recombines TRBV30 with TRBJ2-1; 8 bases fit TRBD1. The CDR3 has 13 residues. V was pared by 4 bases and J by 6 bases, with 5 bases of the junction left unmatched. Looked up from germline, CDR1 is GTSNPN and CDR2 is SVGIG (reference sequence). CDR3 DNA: TGTGCCTGGACCCAAACAGGGGGCAATGAGCAGTTCTTC. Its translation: CAWTQTGGNEQFF.

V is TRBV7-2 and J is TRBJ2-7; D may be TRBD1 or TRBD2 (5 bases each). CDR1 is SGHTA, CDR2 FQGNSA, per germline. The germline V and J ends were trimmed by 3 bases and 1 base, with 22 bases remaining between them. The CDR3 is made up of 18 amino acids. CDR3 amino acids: CASSFRVSPGRKSYEQYF. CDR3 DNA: TGTGCCAGCAGCTTTAGAGTATCCCCGGGACGGAAGTCCTACGAGCAGTACTTC. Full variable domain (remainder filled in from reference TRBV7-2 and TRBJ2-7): GAGVSQSPSNKVTEKGKDVELRCDPISGHTALYWYRQSLGQGLEFLIYFQGNSAPDKSGLPSDRFSAERTGGSVSTLTIQRTQQEDSAVYLCASSFRVSPGRKSYEQYFGPGTRLTVT.

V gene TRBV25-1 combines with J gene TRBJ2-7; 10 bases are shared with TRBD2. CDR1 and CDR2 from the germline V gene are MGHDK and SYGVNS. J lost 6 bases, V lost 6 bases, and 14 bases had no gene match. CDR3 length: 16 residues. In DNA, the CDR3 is TGTGCCAGCAGCCCAACTCCACTAGCGGGATCGGGCGAGCAGTACTTC. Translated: CASSPTPLAGSGEQYF.

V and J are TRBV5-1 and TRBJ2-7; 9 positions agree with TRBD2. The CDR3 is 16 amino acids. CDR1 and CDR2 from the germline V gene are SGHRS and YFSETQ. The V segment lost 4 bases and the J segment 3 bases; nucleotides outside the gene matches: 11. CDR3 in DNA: TGCGCCAGCAGCCACCTTGCGACTAGCGGCAGCTACGAGCAGTACTTC. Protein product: CASSHLATSGSYEQYF.

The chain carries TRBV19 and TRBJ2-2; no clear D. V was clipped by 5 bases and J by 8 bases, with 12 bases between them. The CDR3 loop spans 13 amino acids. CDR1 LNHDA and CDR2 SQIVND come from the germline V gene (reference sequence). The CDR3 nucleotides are TGTGCCAGTAGTCCACTGTCCGGAGGGGAGCTGTTTTTT. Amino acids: CASSPLSGGELFF.

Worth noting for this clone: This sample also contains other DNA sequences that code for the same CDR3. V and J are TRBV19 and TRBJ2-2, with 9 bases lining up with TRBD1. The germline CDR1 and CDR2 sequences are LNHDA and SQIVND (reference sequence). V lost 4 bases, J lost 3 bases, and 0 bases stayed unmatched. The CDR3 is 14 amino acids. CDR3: CASSRTGDTGELFF. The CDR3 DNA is TGTGCCAGTAGTAGGACAGGGGACACCGGGGAGCTGTTTTTT.

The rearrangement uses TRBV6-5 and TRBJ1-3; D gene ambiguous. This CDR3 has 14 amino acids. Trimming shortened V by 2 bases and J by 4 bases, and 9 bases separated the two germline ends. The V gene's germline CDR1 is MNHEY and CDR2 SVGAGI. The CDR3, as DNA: TGTGCCAGCAGTTACGAGGCGGCCGGAAACACCATATATTTT. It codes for CASSYEAAGNTIYF.

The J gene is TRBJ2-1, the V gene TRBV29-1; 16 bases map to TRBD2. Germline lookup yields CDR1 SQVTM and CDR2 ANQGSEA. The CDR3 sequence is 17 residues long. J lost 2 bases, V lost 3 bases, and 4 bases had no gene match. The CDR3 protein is CSVEGTSGRATYNEQFF. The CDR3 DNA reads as TGCAGCGTTGAGGGGACTAGCGGGAGGGCTACCTACAATGAGCAGTTCTTC.

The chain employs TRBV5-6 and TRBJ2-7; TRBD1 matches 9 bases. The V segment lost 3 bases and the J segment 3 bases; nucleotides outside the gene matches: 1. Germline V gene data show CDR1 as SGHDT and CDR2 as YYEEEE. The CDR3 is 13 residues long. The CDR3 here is CASSWDRVYEQYF. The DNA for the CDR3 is TGTGCCAGCAGCTGGGACAGGGTCTACGAGCAGTACTTC.

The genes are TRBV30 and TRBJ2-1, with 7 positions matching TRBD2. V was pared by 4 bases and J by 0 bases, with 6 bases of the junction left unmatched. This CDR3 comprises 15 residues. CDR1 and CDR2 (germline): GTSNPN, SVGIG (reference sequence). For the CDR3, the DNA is TGTGCCTGGACCGAGGGAGGGAGCTCCTACAATGAGCAGTTCTTC. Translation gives CAWTEGGSSYNEQFF. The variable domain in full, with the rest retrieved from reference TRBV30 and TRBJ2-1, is SQTIHQWPATLVQPVGSPLSLECTVEGTSNPNLYWYRQAAGRGLQLLFYSVGIGQISSEVPQNLSASRPQDRQFILSSKKLLLSDSGFYLCAWTEGGSSYNEQFFGPGTRLTVL.

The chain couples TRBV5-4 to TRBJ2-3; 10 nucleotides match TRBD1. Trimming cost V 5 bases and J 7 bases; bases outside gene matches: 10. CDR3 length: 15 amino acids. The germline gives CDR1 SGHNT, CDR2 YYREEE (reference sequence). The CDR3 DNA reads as TGTGCCAGCAGTTCAACCGGGACAGGGGTAAATACGCAGTATTTT. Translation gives CASSSTGTGVNTQYF.

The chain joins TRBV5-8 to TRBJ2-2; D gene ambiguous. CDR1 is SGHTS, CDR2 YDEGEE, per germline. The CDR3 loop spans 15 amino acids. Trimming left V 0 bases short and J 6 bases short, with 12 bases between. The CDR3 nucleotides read TGTGCCAGCAGCTTGGATTGGGTTCGGTCCGGGGAGCTGTTTTTT. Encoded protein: CASSLDWVRSGELFF.

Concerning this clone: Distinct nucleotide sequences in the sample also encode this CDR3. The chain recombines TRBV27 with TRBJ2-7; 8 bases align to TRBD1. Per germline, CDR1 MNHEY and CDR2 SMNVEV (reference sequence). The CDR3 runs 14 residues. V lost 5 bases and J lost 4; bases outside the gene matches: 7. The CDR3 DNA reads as TGTGCCAGCAGTCCGAGGACAGGGCCGTACGAGCAGTACTTC. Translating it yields CASSPRTGPYEQYF.

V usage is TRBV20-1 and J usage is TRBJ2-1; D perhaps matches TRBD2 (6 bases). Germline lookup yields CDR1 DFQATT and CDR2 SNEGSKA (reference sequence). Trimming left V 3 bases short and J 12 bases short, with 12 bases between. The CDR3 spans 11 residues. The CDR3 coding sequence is TGCAGTGCTAGTCTCCTAGCGACGCAGTTCTTC. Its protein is CSASLLATQFF.

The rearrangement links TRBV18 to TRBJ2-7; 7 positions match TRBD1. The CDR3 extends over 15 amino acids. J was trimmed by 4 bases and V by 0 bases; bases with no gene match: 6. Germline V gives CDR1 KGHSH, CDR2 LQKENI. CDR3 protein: CASSPPGPGGYEQYF. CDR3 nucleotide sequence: TGTGCCAGCTCACCACCCGGCCCAGGGGGATACGAGCAGTACTTC. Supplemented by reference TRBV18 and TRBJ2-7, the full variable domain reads NAGVMQNPRHLVRRRGQEARLRCSPMKGHSHVYWYRQLPEEGLKFMVYLQKENIIDESGMPKERFSAEFPKEGPSILRIQQVVRGDSAAYFCASSPPGPGGYEQYFGPGTRLTVT.

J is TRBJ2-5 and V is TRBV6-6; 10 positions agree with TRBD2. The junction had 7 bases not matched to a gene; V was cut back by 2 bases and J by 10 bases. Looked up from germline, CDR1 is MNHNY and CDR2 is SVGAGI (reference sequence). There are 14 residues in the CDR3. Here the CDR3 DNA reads TGTGCCAGCAGTTACCCAGCGGGAGGGGAGGGCCAGTACTTC. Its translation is CASSYPAGGEGQYF.

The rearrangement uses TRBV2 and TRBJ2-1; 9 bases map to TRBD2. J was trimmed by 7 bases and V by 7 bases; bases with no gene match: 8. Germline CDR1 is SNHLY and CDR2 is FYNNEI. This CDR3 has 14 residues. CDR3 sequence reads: CASTTSGYRNEQFF. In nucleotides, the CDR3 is TGTGCCAGCACTACTAGCGGGTACAGGAATGAGCAGTTCTTC.